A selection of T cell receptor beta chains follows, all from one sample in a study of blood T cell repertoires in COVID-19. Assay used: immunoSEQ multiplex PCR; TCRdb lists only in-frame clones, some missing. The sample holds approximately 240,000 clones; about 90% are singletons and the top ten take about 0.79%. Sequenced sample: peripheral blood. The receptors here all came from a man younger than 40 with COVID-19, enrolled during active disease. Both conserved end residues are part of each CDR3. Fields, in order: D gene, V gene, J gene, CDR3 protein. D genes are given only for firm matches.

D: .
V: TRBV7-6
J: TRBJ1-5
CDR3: CASSSALRGQPQHF

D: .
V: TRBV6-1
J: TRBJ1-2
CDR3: CASSEIVSAGSSYGYTF

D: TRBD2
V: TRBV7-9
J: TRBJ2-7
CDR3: CASSLDLRGGNYEQYF

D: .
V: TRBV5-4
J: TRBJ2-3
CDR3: CASSLAGSHPDTQYF

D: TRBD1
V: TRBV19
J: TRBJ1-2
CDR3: CASSIVQGYGYTF

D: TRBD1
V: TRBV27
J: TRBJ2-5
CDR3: CASSFHPGTGGTETQYF

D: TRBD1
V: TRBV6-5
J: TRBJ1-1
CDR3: CASRERDRGTEAFF

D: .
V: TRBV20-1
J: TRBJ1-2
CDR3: CSAGREYGYTF

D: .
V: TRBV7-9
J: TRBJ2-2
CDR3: CASSLNGHYTGELFF

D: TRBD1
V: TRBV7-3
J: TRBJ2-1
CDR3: CASSLNGQEYNEQFF

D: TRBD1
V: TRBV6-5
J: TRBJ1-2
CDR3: CASSTGAANYGYTF

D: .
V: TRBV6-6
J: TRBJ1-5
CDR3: CASSDLQGPHQPQHF

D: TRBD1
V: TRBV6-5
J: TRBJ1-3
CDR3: CASSYLGTGLGNTIYF

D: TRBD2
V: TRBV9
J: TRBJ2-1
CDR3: CASSVDSGGVSSYNEQFF

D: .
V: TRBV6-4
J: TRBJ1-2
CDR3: CASSPRGDGIYGYTF

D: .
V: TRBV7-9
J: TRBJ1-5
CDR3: CASSLESVNQPQHF

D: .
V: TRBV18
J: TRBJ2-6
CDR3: CASQKRGSGANVLTF

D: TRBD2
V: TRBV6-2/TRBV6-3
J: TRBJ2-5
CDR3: CASSPGTRFLGETQYF

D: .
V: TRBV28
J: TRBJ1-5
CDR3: CAAGIESNQPQHF

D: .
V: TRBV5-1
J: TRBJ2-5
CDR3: CASSLGGENQETQYF

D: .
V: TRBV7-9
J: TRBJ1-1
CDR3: CASTPTGNTEAFF

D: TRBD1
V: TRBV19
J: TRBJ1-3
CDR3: CASSLYRDSSGNTIYF

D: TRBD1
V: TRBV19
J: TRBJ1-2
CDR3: CASTRQGTNYGYTF

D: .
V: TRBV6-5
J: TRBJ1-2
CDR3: CASSRRVHYGYTF

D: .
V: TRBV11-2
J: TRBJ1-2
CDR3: CASSLGPKATNSYGYTF

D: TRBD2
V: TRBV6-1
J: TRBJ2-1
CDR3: CASGKGLSSYNEQFF

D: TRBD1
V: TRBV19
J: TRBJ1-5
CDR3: CASSLTGANQPQHF

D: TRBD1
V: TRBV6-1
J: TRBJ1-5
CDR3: CASSERQGAYSNQPQHF

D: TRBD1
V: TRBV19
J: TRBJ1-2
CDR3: CASSMGQIYGYTF

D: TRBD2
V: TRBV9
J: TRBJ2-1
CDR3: CASSPRLAGGLVHEQFF

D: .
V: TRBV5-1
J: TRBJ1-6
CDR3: CASSLNQGLNNSPLHF

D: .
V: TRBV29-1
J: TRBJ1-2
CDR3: CSVEQVGYTF

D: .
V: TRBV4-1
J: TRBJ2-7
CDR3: CASSQGGADEQYF

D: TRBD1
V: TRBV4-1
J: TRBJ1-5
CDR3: CASSHRPGQGRAEPQHF

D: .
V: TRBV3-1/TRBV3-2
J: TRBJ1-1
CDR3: CASSQGGGGNTEAFF

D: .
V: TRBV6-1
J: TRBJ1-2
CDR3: CASSEADGGLRGYTF

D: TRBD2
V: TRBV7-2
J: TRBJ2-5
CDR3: CASSLERGGLAGETQYF

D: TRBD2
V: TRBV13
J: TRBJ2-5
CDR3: CASGASGGLQETQYF

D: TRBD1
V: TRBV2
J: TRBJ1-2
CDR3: CASSRTSGTVGVYTF

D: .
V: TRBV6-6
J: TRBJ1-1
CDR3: CASRAPTDNTEAFF

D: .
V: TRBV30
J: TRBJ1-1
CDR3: CAWSSRGKTEAFF

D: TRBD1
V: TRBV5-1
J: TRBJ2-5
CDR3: CASSPRTGAGVPQYF

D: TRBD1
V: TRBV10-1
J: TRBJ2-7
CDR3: CASSNRQGYEQYF

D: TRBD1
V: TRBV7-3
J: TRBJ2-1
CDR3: CASSTNPGTGVGNEQFF

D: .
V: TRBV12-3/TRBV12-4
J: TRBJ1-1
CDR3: CASVYKNTEAFF

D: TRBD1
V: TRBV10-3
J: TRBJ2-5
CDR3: CAISDGQGKETQYF

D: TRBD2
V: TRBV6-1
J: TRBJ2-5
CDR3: CASSGLAGAGTYQETQYF